The 3 T cell receptor beta chains below all came from one sample that was sequenced in a study of shared clonotypes between healthy human individuals. Measured with immunoSEQ multiplex PCR; TCRdb has only the in-frame clones, and not every one. The sample comprises about 480,000 clones, around 79% of which are singletons, and around 13% rests with the top ten. Input material: PBMCs. The receptors shown here come from a woman aged 40 to 50 in good health. Some clones in this sample may be carry-over from other donors' samples.

This clone was observed once. The sample holds other DNA sequences that translate to the same CDR3. The chain joins TRBV7-3 to TRBJ2-3; TRBD1 matches at 9 bases. V gave up 5 bases and J gave up 3 bases; unmatched junction bases: 3. This CDR3 is built from 14 residues. Looked up from germline, CDR1 is SGHTA and CDR2 is FQGTGA. The CDR3 loop is CASSPGQGTDTQYF. The CDR3 nucleotides read TGTGCCAGCAGCCCAGGACAGGGGACAGATACGCAGTATTTT.

The sample holds many counts of this clone. This same CDR3 is encoded by further DNA sequences in the sample. The chain has TRBV4-1 and TRBJ2-7; TRBD2 matches 11 bases. Germline trimming cut 4 bases from V and 12 bases from J; bases unmatched to any gene: 14. Germline lookup yields CDR1 MGHRA and CDR2 YSYEKL. This CDR3 contains 15 residues. DNA for the CDR3: TGCGCCAGCAGCCCGAGTCACACTAGCGGGAGCCAACCGTACTTC. Translated, it gives CASSPSHTSGSQPYF.

The V and J genes are TRBV18 and TRBJ2-2; 9 bases align to TRBD1. CDR1 and CDR2 (germline): KGHSH, LQKENI. The J segment lost 4 bases and the V segment lost 4 bases, leaving 4 bases of the junction unmatched. The CDR3 totals 15 residues. CDR3 nucleotides: TGTGCCAGCTCACGAGGGACAGGGAGCACCGGGGAGCTGTTTTTT. Its translation: CASSRGTGSTGELFF.